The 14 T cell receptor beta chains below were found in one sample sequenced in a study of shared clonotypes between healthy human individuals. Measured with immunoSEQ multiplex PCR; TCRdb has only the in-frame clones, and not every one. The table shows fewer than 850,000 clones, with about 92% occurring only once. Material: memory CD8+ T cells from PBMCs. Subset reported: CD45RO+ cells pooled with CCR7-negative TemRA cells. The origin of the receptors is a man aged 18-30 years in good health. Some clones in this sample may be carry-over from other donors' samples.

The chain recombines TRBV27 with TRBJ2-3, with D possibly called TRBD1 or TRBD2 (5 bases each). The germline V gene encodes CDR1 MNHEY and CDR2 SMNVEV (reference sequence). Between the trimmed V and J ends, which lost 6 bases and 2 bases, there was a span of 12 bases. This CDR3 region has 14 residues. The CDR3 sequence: CASSFGTHTDTQYF. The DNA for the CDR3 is TGTGCCAGCAGCTTCGGGACGCACACAGATACGCAGTATTTT.

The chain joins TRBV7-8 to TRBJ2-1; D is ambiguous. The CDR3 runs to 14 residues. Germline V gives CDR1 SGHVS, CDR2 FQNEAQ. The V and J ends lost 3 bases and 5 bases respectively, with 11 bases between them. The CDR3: CASSFREFNNEQFF. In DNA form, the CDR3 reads TGTGCCAGCAGCTTTCGAGAATTTAACAATGAGCAGTTCTTC.

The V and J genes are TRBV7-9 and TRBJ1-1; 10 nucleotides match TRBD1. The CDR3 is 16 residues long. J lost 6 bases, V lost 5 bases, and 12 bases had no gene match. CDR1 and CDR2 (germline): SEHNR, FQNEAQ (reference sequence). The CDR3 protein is CASSEAGQGIVAEAFF. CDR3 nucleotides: TGTGCCAGCAGCGAGGCGGGACAGGGGATTGTGGCTGAAGCTTTCTTT. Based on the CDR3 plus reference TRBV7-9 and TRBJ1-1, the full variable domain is DTGVSQNPRHKITKRGQNVTFRCDPISEHNRLYWYRQTLGQGPEFLTYFQNEAQLEKSRLLSDRFSAERPKGSFSTLEIQRTEQGDSAMYLCASSEAGQGIVAEAFFGQGTRLTVV.

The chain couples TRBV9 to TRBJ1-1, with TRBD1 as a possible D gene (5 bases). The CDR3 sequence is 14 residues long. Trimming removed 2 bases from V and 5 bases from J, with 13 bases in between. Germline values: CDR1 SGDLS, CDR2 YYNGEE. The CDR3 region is CASSVGKGQTEAFF. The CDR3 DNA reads TGTGCCAGCAGCGTTGGTAAAGGACAAACTGAAGCTTTCTTT.

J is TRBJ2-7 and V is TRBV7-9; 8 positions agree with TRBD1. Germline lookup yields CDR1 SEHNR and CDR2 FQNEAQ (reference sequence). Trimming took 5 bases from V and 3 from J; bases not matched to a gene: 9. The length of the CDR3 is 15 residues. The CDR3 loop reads CASSTFRQGYYEQYF. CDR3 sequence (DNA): TGTGCCAGCAGCACCTTCCGACAGGGGTACTACGAGCAGTACTTC.

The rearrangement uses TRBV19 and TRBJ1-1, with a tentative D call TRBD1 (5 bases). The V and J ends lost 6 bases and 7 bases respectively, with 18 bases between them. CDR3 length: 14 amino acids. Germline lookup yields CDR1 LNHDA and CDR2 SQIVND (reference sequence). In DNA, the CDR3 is TGTGCCAGTAGAGTCGACAGTGAGTTTGTTGAAGCTTTCTTT. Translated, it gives CASRVDSEFVEAFF.

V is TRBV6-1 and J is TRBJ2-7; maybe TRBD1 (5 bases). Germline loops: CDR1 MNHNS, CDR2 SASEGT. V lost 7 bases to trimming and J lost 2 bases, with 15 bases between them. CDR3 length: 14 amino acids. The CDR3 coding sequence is TGTGCCAGCACCGACAGTACCGTAACCTACGAGCAGTACTTC. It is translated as CASTDSTVTYEQYF.

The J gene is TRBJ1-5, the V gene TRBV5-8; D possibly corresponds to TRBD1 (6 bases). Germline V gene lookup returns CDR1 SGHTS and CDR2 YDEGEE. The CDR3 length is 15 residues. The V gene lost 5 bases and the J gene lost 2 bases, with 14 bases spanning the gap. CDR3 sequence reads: CASRTGGGRNQPQHF. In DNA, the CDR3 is TGTGCCAGCAGGACAGGCGGCGGGCGCAATCAGCCCCAGCATTTT.

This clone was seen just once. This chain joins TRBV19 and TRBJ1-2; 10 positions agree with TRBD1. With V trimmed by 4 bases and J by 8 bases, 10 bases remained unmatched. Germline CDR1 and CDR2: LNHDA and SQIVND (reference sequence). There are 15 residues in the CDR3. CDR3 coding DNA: TGTGCCAGTAGTACGTTTGGACAGGGGGTAGAGGGCTACACCTTC. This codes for CASSTFGQGVEGYTF.

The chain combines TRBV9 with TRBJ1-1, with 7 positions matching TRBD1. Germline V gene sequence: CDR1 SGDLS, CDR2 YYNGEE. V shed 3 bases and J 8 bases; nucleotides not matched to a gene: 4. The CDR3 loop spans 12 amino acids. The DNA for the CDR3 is TGTGCCAGCAGCGCGACGGACAGGGAAGCTTTCTTT. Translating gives CASSATDREAFF.

This chain's CDR3 is CASSVGYRSKGYTF. DNA for the CDR3: TGTGCCAGCAGCGTCGGTTACAGGTCGAAAGGCTACACCTTC. J is TRBJ1-2 and V is TRBV9; a possible D gene is TRBD1 (5 bases). The germline gives CDR1 SGDLS, CDR2 YYNGEE. The CDR3 length is 14 residues. The V and J ends lost 2 bases and 8 bases respectively, with 16 bases between them.

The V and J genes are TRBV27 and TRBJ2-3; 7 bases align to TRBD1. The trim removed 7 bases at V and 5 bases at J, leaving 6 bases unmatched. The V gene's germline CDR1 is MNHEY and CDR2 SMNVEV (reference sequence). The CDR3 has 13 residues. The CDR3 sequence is CASIRSGGDTQYF. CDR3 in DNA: TGTGCCAGCATACGGTCAGGGGGAGATACGCAGTATTTT.

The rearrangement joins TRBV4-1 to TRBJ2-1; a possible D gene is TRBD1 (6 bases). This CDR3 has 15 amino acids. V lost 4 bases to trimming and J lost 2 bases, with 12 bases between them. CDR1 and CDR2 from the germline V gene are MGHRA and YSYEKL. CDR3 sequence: CASSPHGGAYNEQFF. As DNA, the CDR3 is TGCGCCAGCAGCCCTCATGGGGGCGCCTACAATGAGCAGTTCTTC.

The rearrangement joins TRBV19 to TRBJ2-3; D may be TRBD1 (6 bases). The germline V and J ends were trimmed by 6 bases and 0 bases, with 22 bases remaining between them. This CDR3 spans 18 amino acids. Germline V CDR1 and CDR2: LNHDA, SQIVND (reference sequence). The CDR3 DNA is TGTGCCAGTAGCTCACAATTTTGGACAGAAACTAGCACAGATACGCAGTATTTT. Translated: CASSSQFWTETSTDTQYF.